What follows are 32 T cell receptor beta chains derived from one specimen sequenced in a study of CD8 T cells in Susac syndrome. Random hexamers served to reverse transcribe roughly 0.5 to 1 ug RNA. TCRdb called the immunoSEQ multiplex PCR reads again in MiXCR, with one record for every CDR3 protein. The data show 150,000 to 200,000 distinct CDR3 sequences, with around 95% seen just once and just over 0.13% held by the top ten. What was sequenced was CD4+ T cells from PBMCs. These receptors originate from a human donor in good health.

The rearrangement uses TRBV6-5 and TRBJ2-5, with 8 bases lining up with TRBD1. CDR1 is MNHEY and CDR2 is SVGAGI in the germline V gene. The V and J ends lost 6 bases and 5 bases, in that order; junction bases with no gene match: 8. The CDR3 is made up of 14 amino acids. The CDR3 spells CASRDRASRETQYF. The CDR3 region has the DNA TGTGCCAGCAGGGACAGGGCCAGTAGGGAGACCCAGTACTTC.

The J gene is TRBJ2-7, the V gene TRBV5-6; D may be TRBD2 (6 bases). The CDR3 covers 14 residues. Trimming removed 3 bases from V and 6 bases from J, with 16 bases in between. Per the germline V gene, CDR1 is SGHDT and CDR2 is YYEEEE. In nucleotides, the CDR3 is TGTGCCAGCAGCTCGGGACTGCCTTCGTCCGAGCAGTACTTC. It translates to CASSSGLPSSEQYF.

The chain joins TRBV29-1 to TRBJ2-2; D perhaps matches TRBD2 (7 bases). Germline CDR1 SQVTM, CDR2 ANQGSEA. CDR3 length: 17 amino acids. V gave up 4 bases and J gave up 2 bases, with 20 bases separating them. The DNA of the CDR3 is TGCAGCGTTGGGGTGTTGGGGGGGGGCGTTAACACCGGGGAGCTGTTTTTT. It yields the protein CSVGVLGGGVNTGELFF.

The chain carries TRBV5-1 and TRBJ1-3; D is uncertain. The CDR3 extends over 14 amino acids. Germline CDR1 is SGHRS and CDR2 is YFSETQ. Deletions cut 4 bases from V and 0 bases from J, with 8 bases between. The CDR3 DNA reads as TGCGCCAGCAGCCTCGGTGCCTCTGGAAACACCATATATTTT. Translating it yields CASSLGASGNTIYF.

This chain links TRBV14 with TRBJ1-1, with unresolved D. CDR3 length: 14 residues. The V end lost 3 bases, the J end lost 1 base, and 9 bases lay between the germline ends. CDR1 and CDR2 from the germline V gene are SGHDN and FVKESK. CDR3 protein: CASSQRVWNTEAFF. Written as DNA, the CDR3 is TGTGCCAGCAGCCAGCGAGTTTGGAACACTGAAGCTTTCTTT. The variable domain in full, with the rest retrieved from reference TRBV14 and TRBJ1-1, is EAGVTQFPSHSVIEKGQTVTLRCDPISGHDNLYWYRRVMGKEIKFLLHFVKESKQDESGMPNNRFLAERTGGTYSTLKVQPAELEDSGVYFCASSQRVWNTEAFFGQGTRLTVV.

The V call is TRBV6-1, the J call TRBJ2-7; 9 bases line up with TRBD1. The V gene's germline CDR1 is MNHNS and CDR2 SASEGT. CDR3 length equals 14 residues. V shed 2 bases, J shed 6 bases, and the junction held 5 bases outside the gene matches. The CDR3 coding sequence is TGTGCCAGCAGTGAAAGGGGACAGGGAAGCGAGCAGTACTTC. Its translation is CASSERGQGSEQYF.

V is TRBV5-4 and J is TRBJ2-6; unclear D gene. Germline assignment: CDR1 SGHNT and CDR2 YYREEE (reference sequence). The CDR3 sequence is 16 residues long. V lost 3 bases and J lost 0, with 10 bases in between. CDR3 sequence reads: CASSSGPSSGANVLTF. DNA for the CDR3: TGTGCCAGCAGCTCCGGCCCAAGCTCTGGGGCCAACGTCCTGACTTTC. Full variable domain (missing parts from reference TRBV5-4 and TRBJ2-6): ETGVTQSPTHLIKTRGQQVTLRCSSQSGHNTVSWYQQALGQGPQFIFQYYREEENGRGNFPPRFSGLQFPNYSSELNVNALELDDSALYLCASSSGPSSGANVLTFGAGSRLTVL.

The chain couples TRBV9 to TRBJ2-2; 7 bases fit TRBD2. The trim removed 0 bases at V and 7 bases at J, leaving 9 bases unmatched. Germline assignment: CDR1 SGDLS and CDR2 YYNGEE. The CDR3 is 16 residues long. The CDR3 loop reads CASSVGPTSVGGELFF. The CDR3 region has the DNA TGTGCCAGCAGCGTAGGCCCCACTAGCGTCGGCGGGGAGCTGTTTTTT. The whole variable domain, remainder taken from reference TRBV9 and TRBJ2-2, is DSGVTQTPKHLITATGQRVTLRCSPRSGDLSVYWYQQSLDQGLQFLIQYYNGEERAKGNILERFSAQQFPDLHSELNLSSLELGDSALYFCASSVGPTSVGGELFFGEGSRLTVL.

This clonotype was found once. J is TRBJ2-5 and V is TRBV2; D remains ambiguous. The CDR3 totals 10 residues. Germline CDR1 reads SNHLY; CDR2 reads FYNNEI. V dropped 7 bases and J dropped 5 bases, with 5 bases sitting between them. The CDR3, as DNA: TGTGCCAGCACTGGTGAGACCCAGTACTTC. It specifies CASTGETQYF.

This chain uses TRBV3-1 with TRBJ1-2; D not resolved. With 0 bases removed from V and 8 bases from J, the gap between germline ends came to 7 bases. The germline gives CDR1 LGHDT, CDR2 YNNKEL (reference sequence). The CDR3 covers 12 residues. The chain's CDR3 is CASSQDTRGYTF. The CDR3 nucleotides are TGTGCCAGCAGCCAAGACACCCGCGGCTACACCTTC.

V gene TRBV7-2 combines with J gene TRBJ1-3, with D possibly being TRBD1 (5 bases). The ends were cut back, 2 bases at V and 0 bases at J, with 8 bases in the middle. The germline V gene has CDR1 SGHTA and CDR2 FQGNSA. The CDR3 runs to 15 residues. Written as DNA, the CDR3 is TGTGCCAGCAGCTTATGGGGGATCTCTGGAAACACCATATATTTT. Encoded protein: CASSLWGISGNTIYF.

The J gene is TRBJ1-1, the V gene TRBV14; weak D call: TRBD1 (6 bases). Per germline, CDR1 SGHDN and CDR2 FVKESK. V was shortened by 0 bases and J by 9 bases, with 14 bases between the two germline ends. CDR3 length: 14 residues. The CDR3 region is CASSQEWAGEKAFF. The CDR3 coding sequence is TGTGCCAGCAGCCAAGAGTGGGCAGGGGAAAAAGCTTTCTTT.

The chain joins TRBV5-1 to TRBJ1-5; D might be TRBD1 (5 bases). V was shortened by 5 bases and J by 0 bases, with 12 bases between the two germline ends. CDR3 size: 15 residues. Germline V gene sequence: CDR1 SGHRS, CDR2 YFSETQ. CDR3 nucleotide sequence: TGCGCCAGCAGGTGGGGACCGGATAGCAATCAGCCCCAGCATTTT. Translated: CASRWGPDSNQPQHF.

The V and J genes are TRBV13 and TRBJ2-3, with TRBD2 matching over 9 bases. The junction had 5 bases not matched to a gene; V was cut back by 0 bases and J by 4 bases. CDR1 PRHDT and CDR2 FYEKMQ come from the germline V gene (reference sequence). The CDR3 has 16 residues. The CDR3 DNA reads TGTGCCAGCAGCTTAGGCCGCGGGGGGGACGCAGATACGCAGTATTTT. Amino acids: CASSLGRGGDADTQYF.

The V call is TRBV7-2, the J call TRBJ1-1; D is ambiguous. CDR1 SGHTA and CDR2 FQGNSA come from the germline V gene. The CDR3 consists of 12 residues. V gave up 5 bases and J gave up 1 base, with 5 bases separating them. Here the CDR3 reads CASSRGNTEAFF. The DNA for the CDR3 is TGTGCCAGCAGCCGGGGGAACACTGAAGCTTTCTTT.

The V gene is TRBV5-4, the J gene TRBJ2-1, with 10 nucleotides matching TRBD2. The germline gives CDR1 SGHNT, CDR2 YYREEE (reference sequence). J gave up 7 bases and V 7 bases, and 11 bases lay outside the gene matches. This CDR3 region has 15 residues. CDR3 amino acids: CASALTSGGANEQFF. In DNA, the CDR3 is TGTGCCAGCGCTCTAACGAGCGGGGGGGCAAATGAGCAGTTCTTC.

The chain uses TRBV5-1 and TRBJ2-5, with 15 bases fitting TRBD2. Trimming cost V 4 bases and J 5 bases; bases outside gene matches: 3. The CDR3 spans 15 residues. Germline V lookup: CDR1 SGHRS, CDR2 YFSETQ. CDR3 amino acids: CASSIGLAGGETQYF. For the CDR3, the DNA is TGCGCCAGCAGCATCGGACTAGCGGGGGGGGAGACCCAGTACTTC.

The chain uses TRBV29-1 and TRBJ2-1, with D possibly matching TRBD2 (6 bases). CDR1 is SQVTM and CDR2 is ANQGSEA in the germline V gene. This CDR3 contains 13 residues. The germline V and J ends were trimmed by 6 bases and 8 bases, with 17 bases remaining between them. CDR3 in DNA: TGCAGCGTCACCGGGACTCCCCCCCATGAGCAGTTCTTC. Its protein is CSVTGTPPHEQFF.

This chain links TRBV15 with TRBJ2-7; D may correspond to TRBD1 or TRBD2 (5 bases each). This CDR3 is 16 amino acids long. V lost 0 bases, J lost 1 base, and 13 bases lay in between. The germline V gene encodes CDR1 LNHNV and CDR2 YYDKDF (reference sequence). The CDR3 DNA follows: TGTGCCACCAGCAGAGATCCCGGGACCGGTTCCTACGAGCAGTACTTC. This codes for CATSRDPGTGSYEQYF.

This chain joins TRBV20-1 and TRBJ2-3, with D possibly being TRBD2 (6 bases). The germline V gene encodes CDR1 DFQATT and CDR2 SNEGSKA (reference sequence). This CDR3 spans 12 amino acids. The V and J ends lost 6 bases and 2 bases respectively, with 9 bases between them. DNA of the CDR3: TGCAGTGCCCCGGGGGTCACAGATACGCAGTATTTT. Translating gives CSAPGVTDTQYF.

This chain joins TRBV29-1 and TRBJ2-7; 8 bases are a match to TRBD1. V lost 3 bases to trimming and J lost 5 bases; unmatched junction nucleotides: 9. There are 14 residues in the CDR3. Germline V gene lookup returns CDR1 SQVTM and CDR2 ANQGSEA. CDR3 protein: CSVDGGQGRDEQYF. CDR3 coding DNA: TGCAGCGTTGATGGCGGACAGGGTCGTGACGAGCAGTACTTC.

The chain carries TRBV9 and TRBJ2-2; D gene unclear. Trimming pared 3 bases from V and 5 bases from J, leaving 8 bases between. The CDR3 is 13 residues long. The germline V gene encodes CDR1 SGDLS and CDR2 YYNGEE. DNA of the CDR3: TGTGCCAGCAGCGCGCACGGGACCGGGGAGCTGTTTTTT. Residues: CASSAHGTGELFF.

This chain uses TRBV3-1 with TRBJ1-5; perhaps TRBD1 as D (5 bases). The V end was cut by 3 bases, the J end by 9 bases, with 15 bases between. CDR3 length: 14 amino acids. Germline V lookup: CDR1 LGHDT, CDR2 YNNKEL (reference sequence). The CDR3 DNA reads as TGTGCCAGCAGCCAGGGGGGACCCCTGGTGCCCCAGCATTTT. This codes for CASSQGGPLVPQHF.

The chain employs TRBV6-4 and TRBJ1-2, with 9 positions matching TRBD1. CDR1 and CDR2 (germline): MRHNA, SNTAGT. J gave up 10 bases and V 4 bases, and 7 bases lay outside the gene matches. The CDR3 extends over 13 amino acids. In DNA form, the CDR3 reads TGTGCCAGCAGTGCCTCCGGGACAGGGTACTACACCTTC. The encoded protein is CASSASGTGYYTF.

V is TRBV7-3 and J is TRBJ1-5; D call uncertain. The CDR3 sequence is 13 residues long. Deletions cut 6 bases from V and 6 bases from J, with 12 bases between. Germline CDR1 is SGHTA and CDR2 is FQGTGA. CDR3 region: CASSLVEGQPQHF. DNA for the CDR3: TGTGCCAGCAGTTTGGTGGAAGGTCAGCCCCAGCATTTT. Full variable domain (rest looked up from reference TRBV7-3 and TRBJ1-5): GAGVSQTPSNKVTEKGKYVELRCDPISGHTALYWYRQSLGQGPEFLIYFQGTGAADDSGLPNDRFFAVRPEGSVSTLKIQRTERGDSAVYLCASSLVEGQPQHFGDGTRLSIL.

The genes are TRBV5-6 and TRBJ2-1; D unclear. Trimming removed 1 base from V and 9 bases from J, with 8 bases in between. The CDR3 sequence is 12 residues long. Germline V gene lookup returns CDR1 SGHDT and CDR2 YYEEEE. The CDR3, as DNA: TGTGCCAGCAGCTTGCAAGGGTTTGAGCAGTTCTTC. Encoded protein: CASSLQGFEQFF.

DNA of the CDR3: TGTGCCAGCAGCGGGGGGGACAGTCGATATTCACCCCTCCACTTT. The encoded protein is CASSGGDSRYSPLHF. J is TRBJ1-6 and V is TRBV9; 7 bases map to TRBD1. V trimming: 3 bases; J trimming: 8 bases; junction bases outside the gene matches: 8. Germline assignment: CDR1 SGDLS and CDR2 YYNGEE. This CDR3 is 15 amino acids long. Drawing the rest from reference TRBV9 and TRBJ1-6, the complete variable domain is DSGVTQTPKHLITATGQRVTLRCSPRSGDLSVYWYQQSLDQGLQFLIQYYNGEERAKGNILERFSAQQFPDLHSELNLSSLELGDSALYFCASSGGDSRYSPLHFGNGTRLTVT.

The rearrangement links TRBV5-1 to TRBJ2-1; D uncertain. Trimming shortened V by 0 bases and J by 1 base, and 11 bases separated the two germline ends. Germline lookup yields CDR1 SGHRS and CDR2 YFSETQ. This CDR3 region has 16 residues. The DNA of the CDR3 is TGCGCCAGCAGCTTGGGGCTTATGACTTCCTACAATGAGCAGTTCTTC. It translates to CASSLGLMTSYNEQFF.

This clonotype was recorded once. The chain recombines TRBV5-1 with TRBJ2-5; TRBD1 aligns across 7 bases. Germline loops: CDR1 SGHRS, CDR2 YFSETQ. This CDR3 is built from 13 residues. With V trimmed by 4 bases and J by 5 bases, 5 bases remained unmatched. The CDR3 spells CASSAGQAETQYF. CDR3 bases: TGCGCCAGCAGCGCCGGACAGGCGGAGACCCAGTACTTC.

The chain is built from TRBV6-6 and TRBJ1-2, with a possible D match to TRBD1 (6 bases). The CDR3 sequence is 14 residues long. Germline-derived CDR1 and CDR2 are MNHNY and SVGAGI (reference sequence). The ends were cut back, 6 bases at V and 8 bases at J, with 19 bases in the middle. CDR3 sequence: CASSSGTTLSGYTF. The CDR3 nucleotides are TGTGCCAGCAGCTCCGGGACAACACTTTCGGGCTACACCTTC.

The chain carries TRBV12-5 and TRBJ1-5; 11 bases match TRBD1. With 0 bases clipped from V and 2 bases from J, the junction kept 12 bases outside the gene matches. Germline assignment: CDR1 LGHNT and CDR2 FRNRAP. The CDR3 runs to 20 residues. The chain's CDR3 is CASGLVPDGQGASGNQPQHF. The CDR3 DNA is TGTGCTAGTGGTTTGGTACCAGACGGACAGGGGGCCAGTGGCAATCAGCCCCAGCATTTT.

The gene calls are TRBV27 and TRBJ1-1; D may be TRBD1 (5 bases). CDR1 is MNHEY and CDR2 is SMNVEV in the germline V gene (reference sequence). The CDR3 loop spans 16 amino acids. V was clipped by 7 bases and J by 1 base, with 19 bases between them. The CDR3, as DNA: TGTGCCAGCAATAGCGGCTGGGGCGCAGAGAACACTGAAGCTTTCTTT. It yields the protein CASNSGWGAENTEAFF.